Listed below are T cell receptor beta chains from one sample, sequenced in a study of shared clonotypes between healthy human individuals. Clones were read by immunoSEQ multiplex PCR, and TCRdb kept only the in-frame ones, dropping some. The table includes more than 2 million clones, 85% to 95% detected once. Sequenced sample: naive CD4+ T cells sorted from blood. The source is a man between 18 and 29 years old in good health. Each CDR3 is given with its conserved first and last residue. D genes are given only for firm matches. Some rows have no size entry. The others give once, few or many, or a class for an expanded clone.

clone_size | j_call | d_call | v_call | cdr3_nt | cdr3_aa
- | TRBJ1-2 | - | TRBV25-1 | TGTGCCAGCAGTGAGGCAGGGGATCTCTATGGCTACACCTTC | CASSEAGDLYGYTF
- | TRBJ1-5 | - | TRBV6-6 | TGTGCCAGCAGTTACTCGGGGGGTAGCAATCAGCCCCAGCATTTT | CASSYSGGSNQPQHF
once | TRBJ1-2 | TRBD1 | TRBV19 | TGTGCCAGTAGTATCGGACAGGGGGCGCGGGCTAACTATGGCTACACCTTC | CASSIGQGARANYGYTF
- | TRBJ2-6 | - | TRBV5-6 | TGTGCCAGCAGCCGGGTTACTGGGGCCAACGTCCTGACTTTC | CASSRVTGANVLTF
once | TRBJ2-7 | - | TRBV7-8 | TGTGCCAGCAGCTTAGCAACATTTTCGTACGAGCAGTACTTC | CASSLATFSYEQYF
- | TRBJ1-6 | - | TRBV5-5 | TGTGCCAGCAGCGGAGGAACAGACGGATCCTCCTATAATTCACCCCTCCACTTT | CASSGGTDGSSYNSPLHF
- | TRBJ1-1 | - | TRBV7-9 | TGTGCCAGCAGCTTCGAACTGAACACTGAAGCTTTCTTT | CASSFELNTEAFF
- | TRBJ2-1 | - | TRBV6-6 | TGTGCCAGCAGTCCTTCCTACAATGAGCAGTTCTTC | CASSPSYNEQFF
- | TRBJ2-1 | TRBD2 | TRBV28 | TGTGCCAGCAGCCCGGGGGGGGACCGGGAGTTCTTC | CASSPGGDREFF
- | TRBJ2-7 | - | TRBV15 | TGTGCCACCTCAGTGGTCGAGCAGTACTTC | CATSVVEQYF
- | TRBJ1-3 | - | TRBV10-3 | TGTGCCGCCCGACCCGGGGTAAGCTCTGGAAACACCATATATTTT | CAARPGVSSGNTIYF
- | TRBJ1-2 | - | TRBV6-1 | TGTGCCAGCGGAATGGGCCGCACCGGAACCTATGGCTACACCTTC | CASGMGRTGTYGYTF
- | TRBJ1-1 | - | TRBV7-2 | TGTGCCAGCAGCCCCGGCCTGAACACTGAAGCTTTCTTT | CASSPGLNTEAFF
- | TRBJ2-1 | TRBD2 | TRBV4-1 | TGCGCCAGCAGCCAAATGGAAGCGGGAGGGCCGCGGGAGCAGTTCTTC | CASSQMEAGGPREQFF
- | TRBJ1-3 | - | TRBV30 | TGTGCCTGGACCCCTTCTGGAAACACCATATATTTT | CAWTPSGNTIYF
- | TRBJ1-3 | TRBD1 | TRBV7-3 | TGTGCCAGCAGCCCCGCCGGGACAGGGGGAAACACCATATATTTT | CASSPAGTGGNTIYF
- | TRBJ2-5 | - | TRBV7-2 | TGTGCCAACAGCTTAGGCCGGGGGGAGACCCAGTACTTC | CANSLGRGETQYF
- | TRBJ2-7 | TRBD2 | TRBV4-1 | TGCGCCAGCAGCCAAGATAGGTCTAGCGGGAGGCCCTCCTACGAGCAGTACTTC | CASSQDRSSGRPSYEQYF